The 28 T cell receptor beta chains reported below all come from one sample, sequenced in a study of post-analysis software for immune sequencing data. General study points: Elevated frequency relative to controls characterized four or five TRBV segments in patients, TRBV5-6, TRBV5-1 and TRBV20-1 among them.

Incorporated into the TCR beta cDNA libraries were unique molecular identifiers, which served to reduce PCR and sequencing biases. TCRdb processed the PCR reads anew with MiXCR; each CDR3 protein has one entry. The data hold approximately 690,000 distinct CDR3 sequences, with roughly three fifths observed a single time. For these receptors, no antigen is known. Sequencing was done on a sample of blood. The receptors derive from a girl aged 2 to 10 with multiple sclerosis.

The chain joins TRBV4-2 to TRBJ2-7; D is possibly TRBD1 (5 bases). Germline V gene data show CDR1 as LGHNA and CDR2 as YNFKEQ. The V end lost 1 base, the J end lost 1 base, and 11 bases lay between the germline ends. This CDR3 is built from 15 residues. CDR3 protein: CASSQAIQGSYEQYF. The CDR3 coding sequence is TGTGCCAGCAGCCAAGCTATTCAGGGATCCTACGAGCAGTACTTC.

The chain links TRBV30 to TRBJ1-2; 8 bases match TRBD1. The V gene's germline CDR1 is GTSNPN and CDR2 SVGIG (reference sequence). The CDR3 is 13 residues long. J lost 4 bases, V lost 1 base, and 2 bases had no gene match. In nucleotides, the CDR3 is TGTGCCTGGAGTGGGACAGGGAGCTATGGCTACACCTTC. It yields the protein CAWSGTGSYGYTF.

V gene TRBV2 combines with J gene TRBJ2-7; 12 bases map to TRBD2. Germline loops: CDR1 SNHLY, CDR2 FYNNEI. The CDR3 is 18 residues long. The J segment lost 2 bases and the V segment lost 0 bases, leaving 8 bases of the junction unmatched. The CDR3 loop reads CASSEALAGGIGAYEQYF. The CDR3 DNA reads as TGTGCCAGCAGTGAAGCCCTAGCGGGAGGGATCGGCGCCTACGAGCAGTACTTC.

The rearrangement uses TRBV7-2 and TRBJ2-7; D is ambiguous. V shed 3 bases and J shed 1 base, with 16 bases lying between them. This CDR3 comprises 16 residues. Germline lookup yields CDR1 SGHTA and CDR2 FQGNSA. The CDR3 here is CASSFYDPLRSYEQYF. The CDR3 DNA follows: TGTGCCAGCAGCTTCTACGATCCTTTAAGGTCCTACGAGCAGTACTTC.

The rearrangement links TRBV5-1 to TRBJ2-1, with TRBD1 matching over 10 bases. Per the germline V gene, CDR1 is SGHRS and CDR2 is YFSETQ. The CDR3 runs 15 residues. The V gene end was trimmed by 4 bases and the J gene end by 7 bases; junction bases not matched to a gene: 8. The CDR3: CASSVTGQGRNEQFF. The CDR3 DNA sequence: TGCGCCAGCAGCGTTACGGGACAGGGGCGGAATGAGCAGTTCTTC.

V gene TRBV12-5 combines with J gene TRBJ2-1; 7 bases align to TRBD2. The CDR3 extends over 14 amino acids. Germline V lookup: CDR1 LGHNT, CDR2 FRNRAP. Trimming removed 2 bases from V and 6 bases from J; junction bases left unmatched: 4. CDR3 region: CASGLWASGNEQFF. CDR3 nucleotide sequence: TGTGCTAGTGGTTTGTGGGCTAGCGGCAATGAGCAGTTCTTC.

This clonotype was recorded a few times. The rearrangement links TRBV27 to TRBJ2-1; D perhaps matches TRBD1 (6 bases). Germline V gene lookup returns CDR1 MNHEY and CDR2 SMNVEV (reference sequence). V lost 4 bases and J 10 bases, leaving 17 bases between the germline ends. The CDR3 spans 14 residues. CDR3 nucleotide sequence: TGTGCCAGCAGTTACACCTCACAGGGCATCGAGCAGTTCTTC. It codes for CASSYTSQGIEQFF.

The J gene is TRBJ1-2, the V gene TRBV9; D is uncertain. CDR3 size: 13 residues. V shed 0 bases and J shed 8 bases, with 11 bases lying between them. The germline CDR1 and CDR2 sequences are SGDLS and YYNGEE. The CDR3 region has the DNA TGTGCCAGCAGCGTAGAGGCGGTGGGGGGCTACACCTTC. Translating gives CASSVEAVGGYTF.

This clonotype was seen a handful of times. This chain uses TRBV5-5 with TRBJ1-2; the D is unclear. The CDR3 has 13 amino acids. CDR1 SGHKS and CDR2 YYEKEE come from the germline V gene (reference sequence). The ends were cut back, 4 bases at V and 7 bases at J, with 14 bases in the middle. CDR3: CASSGVQASGYTF. CDR3 bases: TGTGCCAGCAGCGGGGTCCAGGCCTCTGGCTACACCTTC.

On this clonotype itself: The junction departs from germline at one end; a sequencing error may be responsible. Written as DNA, the CDR3 is TGTGTCAGCAGTGACAGGGAGGACACTGAAGCTTTCTTT. Translating gives CVSSDREDTEAFF. The chain joins TRBV2 to TRBJ1-1; 7 bases align to TRBD1. Germline-derived CDR1 and CDR2 are SNHLY and FYNNEI. The CDR3 consists of 13 residues.

The chain joins TRBV29-1 to TRBJ2-1; 11 bases are shared with TRBD2. CDR3 size: 14 residues. Germline V lookup: CDR1 SQVTM, CDR2 ANQGSEA. V lost 4 bases, J lost 2 bases, and 1 base stayed unmatched. The CDR3 region is CSVVTSGAYNEQFF. The CDR3 nucleotides are TGCAGCGTTGTGACTAGCGGGGCCTACAATGAGCAGTTCTTC.

This clonotype was recorded a few times. The chain uses TRBV27 and TRBJ1-2, with TRBD1 identical over 7 bases. This CDR3 region has 15 residues. Trimming cost V 5 bases and J 5 bases; bases outside gene matches: 11. Germline V gives CDR1 MNHEY, CDR2 SMNVEV (reference sequence). The CDR3 loop reads CASSPIPGTVYGYTF. Here the CDR3 DNA reads TGTGCCAGCAGTCCCATTCCCGGGACAGTTTATGGCTACACCTTC.

This chain uses TRBV7-9 with TRBJ2-3; 10 positions agree with TRBD2. Germline-derived CDR1 and CDR2 are SEHNR and FQNEAQ (reference sequence). Unmatched junction bases numbered 4, after V lost 2 bases and J lost 5 bases. This CDR3 is built from 15 residues. This chain's CDR3 is CASSLSPSGGDTQYF. In DNA form, the CDR3 reads TGTGCCAGCAGCTTATCACCTAGCGGGGGAGATACGCAGTATTTT.

The V gene is TRBV20-1, the J gene TRBJ2-7; a possible D gene is TRBD2 (5 bases). V lost 5 bases to trimming and J lost 1 base, with 9 bases between them. Germline CDR1 is DFQATT and CDR2 is SNEGSKA (reference sequence). CDR3 length: 12 amino acids. CDR3 bases: TGCAGTGCTCCTACTAGTTCCTACGAGCAGTACTTC. Residues: CSAPTSSYEQYF.

V is TRBV10-3 and J is TRBJ1-1; perhaps TRBD1 as D (6 bases). Trimming removed 8 bases at V and 0 bases at J, with 13 bases between. Germline V gene lookup returns CDR1 ENHRY and CDR2 SYGVKD. The CDR3 runs to 14 residues. The CDR3: CAIGTGILNTEAFF. The CDR3 DNA is TGTGCCATCGGCACAGGGATTCTGAACACTGAAGCTTTCTTT.

The chain combines TRBV12-5 with TRBJ1-2; the match to TRBD1 covers 8 bases. Germline V gives CDR1 LGHNT, CDR2 FRNRAP. This CDR3 contains 15 residues. With 0 bases clipped from V and 4 bases from J, the junction kept 4 bases outside the gene matches. The CDR3 bases are TGTGCTAGTGGTTTGGTTGGGACAGGTCTCTATGGCTACACCTTC. Amino acid sequence: CASGLVGTGLYGYTF.

This clonotype was found a few times. The chain combines TRBV5-1 with TRBJ2-7; TRBD2 aligns across 8 bases. This CDR3 contains 15 residues. Germline lookup yields CDR1 SGHRS and CDR2 YFSETQ. V gave up 2 bases and J gave up 2 bases; unmatched junction bases: 6. The CDR3 protein is CASSFFREGAYEQYF. DNA for the CDR3: TGCGCCAGCAGCTTCTTCCGGGAGGGCGCCTACGAGCAGTACTTC.

This chain's CDR3 is CATSDITSAGETQYF. As DNA, the CDR3 is TGTGCCACCAGTGACATTACTAGCGCGGGAGAGACCCAGTACTTC. The V and J genes are TRBV24-1 and TRBJ2-5; 7 nucleotides line up with TRBD2. This CDR3 contains 15 residues. With V trimmed by 4 bases and J by 4 bases, 8 bases remained unmatched. CDR1 is KGHDR, CDR2 SFDVKD, per germline.

The chain employs TRBV7-3 and TRBJ2-3; no reliable D call. Deletions cut 5 bases from V and 2 bases from J, with 17 bases between. The CDR3 is made up of 16 amino acids. The germline V gene has CDR1 SGHTA and CDR2 FQGTGA. CDR3: CASSLVRAVATDTQYF. DNA of the CDR3: TGTGCCAGCAGCCTCGTCCGGGCAGTGGCCACAGATACGCAGTATTTT.

The chain employs TRBV6-1 and TRBJ2-3; 7 positions match TRBD2. Germline CDR1 MNHNS, CDR2 SASEGT. The CDR3 is made up of 17 amino acids. The J segment lost 6 bases and the V segment lost 6 bases, leaving 18 bases of the junction unmatched. CDR3 bases: TGTGCCAGCAGCCGAACTTCTAGCGGTCCGAGCCGGGATACGCAGTATTTT. Translation: CASSRTSSGPSRDTQYF.

V gene TRBV12-5 combines with J gene TRBJ1-2, with D perhaps TRBD1 (6 bases). Germline V gene data show CDR1 as LGHNT and CDR2 as FRNRAP. V was clipped by 2 bases and J by 3 bases, with 13 bases between them. The CDR3 runs 15 residues. This chain's CDR3 is CASGLSGGVDYGYTF. As DNA, the CDR3 is TGTGCTAGTGGTTTGAGTGGGGGCGTCGACTATGGCTACACCTTC.

V usage is TRBV12-3 or TRBV12-4 and J usage is TRBJ1-4; 10 bases line up with TRBD1. Trimming at V came to 6 bases and at J to 7 bases, leaving 5 bases not matched to a gene. This CDR3 is 14 amino acids long. The CDR3 region is CASRPGTGAEKLFF. CDR3 coding DNA: TGTGCCAGCAGGCCCGGGACAGGGGCTGAAAAACTGTTTTTT.

V is TRBV6-5 and J is TRBJ2-4; TRBD2 matches 8 bases. CDR3 length: 20 residues. Germline assignment: CDR1 MNHEY and CDR2 SVGAGI. The ends lost 4 bases at V and 0 bases at J; junction bases unmatched: 17. CDR3 loop: CASSCPHTREEILAKNIQYF. The DNA of the CDR3 is TGTGCCAGCAGTTGCCCTCATACGCGGGAGGAAATCCTAGCCAAAAACATTCAGTACTTC.

V usage is TRBV9 and J usage is TRBJ1-2; D unresolved. The V and J ends lost 4 bases and 6 bases respectively, with 13 bases between them. The CDR3 is 13 residues long. The germline gives CDR1 SGDLS, CDR2 YYNGEE. The CDR3 reads CASSMGVTHGYTF. The CDR3 DNA reads as TGTGCCAGCAGCATGGGAGTGACCCATGGCTACACCTTC.

V gene TRBV5-4 combines with J gene TRBJ1-5; perhaps TRBD1 as D (6 bases). Germline CDR1 SGHNT, CDR2 YYREEE (reference sequence). Trimming took 0 bases from V and 7 from J, leaving 11 bases between them. This CDR3 is 14 amino acids long. The CDR3 sequence: CASSLGGARQPQHF. The CDR3 coding sequence is TGTGCCAGCAGCTTGGGGGGGGCGCGGCAGCCCCAGCATTTT.

This chain links TRBV2 with TRBJ2-5; D call uncertain. The CDR3 spans 12 residues. Deletions cut 3 bases from V and 1 base from J, with 3 bases between. Germline V gene lookup returns CDR1 SNHLY and CDR2 FYNNEI. The CDR3 spells CASSEGQETQYF. The DNA for the CDR3 is TGTGCCAGCAGTGAGGGCCAAGAGACCCAGTACTTC.

The gene calls are TRBV10-3 and TRBJ1-5, with D uncertain. Germline loops: CDR1 ENHRY, CDR2 SYGVKD. This CDR3 has 16 residues. V was trimmed by 3 bases and J by 2 bases, leaving 14 bases between them. DNA for the CDR3: TGTGCCATCAGTGAAAAGGTCCCGCTGGGCAATCAGCCCCAGCATTTT. Encoded protein: CAISEKVPLGNQPQHF.

The chain has TRBV7-2 and TRBJ1-5, with 9 bases identical to TRBD1. V trimming: 4 bases; J trimming: 2 bases; junction bases outside the gene matches: 3. CDR3 size: 15 residues. CDR1 is SGHTA and CDR2 is FQGNSA in the germline V gene. The CDR3 sequence: CASSWGDRGNQPQHF. CDR3 sequence (DNA): TGTGCCAGCAGCTGGGGGGACAGGGGCAATCAGCCCCAGCATTTT.